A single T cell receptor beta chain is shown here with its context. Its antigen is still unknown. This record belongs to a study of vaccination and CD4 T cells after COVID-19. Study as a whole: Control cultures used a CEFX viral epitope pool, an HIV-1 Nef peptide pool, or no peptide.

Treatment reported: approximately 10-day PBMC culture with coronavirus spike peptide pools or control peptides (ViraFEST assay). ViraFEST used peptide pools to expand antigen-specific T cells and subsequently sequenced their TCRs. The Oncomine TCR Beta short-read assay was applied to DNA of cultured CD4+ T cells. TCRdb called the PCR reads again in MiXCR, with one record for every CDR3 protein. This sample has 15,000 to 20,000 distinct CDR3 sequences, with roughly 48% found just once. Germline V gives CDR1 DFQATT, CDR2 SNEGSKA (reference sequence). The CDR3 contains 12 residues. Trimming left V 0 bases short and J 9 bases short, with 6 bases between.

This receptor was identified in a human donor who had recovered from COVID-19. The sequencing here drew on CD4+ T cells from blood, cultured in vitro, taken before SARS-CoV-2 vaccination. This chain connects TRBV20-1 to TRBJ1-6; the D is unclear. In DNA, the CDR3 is TGCAGTGCTAGAGAAGGCTCTTCACCCCTCCACTTT. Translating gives CSAREGSSPLHF.